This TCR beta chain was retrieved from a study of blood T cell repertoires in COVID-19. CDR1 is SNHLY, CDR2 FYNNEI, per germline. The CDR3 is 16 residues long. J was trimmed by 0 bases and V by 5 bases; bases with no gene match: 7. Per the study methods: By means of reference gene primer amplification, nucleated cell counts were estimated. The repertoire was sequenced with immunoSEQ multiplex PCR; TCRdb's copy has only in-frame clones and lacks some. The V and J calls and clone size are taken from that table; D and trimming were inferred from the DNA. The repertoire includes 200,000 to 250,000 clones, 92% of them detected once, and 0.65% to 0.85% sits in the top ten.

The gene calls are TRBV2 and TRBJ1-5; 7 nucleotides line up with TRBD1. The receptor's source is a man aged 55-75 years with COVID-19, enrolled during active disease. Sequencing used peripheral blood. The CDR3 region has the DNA TGTGCCAGCAGTAAAACGACAGGGAATAGCAATCAGCCCCAGCATTTT. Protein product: CASSKTTGNSNQPQHF.